Detailed here is one T cell receptor beta chain. What it recognizes is unknown. The source of the sample is a study of post-analysis software for immune sequencing data. Overall study: Courses of disease covered relapsing-remitting, secondary progressive and progressive-relapsing multiple sclerosis. The study, taken as a whole, reports: TRBV segments more frequent in patients than in controls numbered five and included TRBV5-6, TRBV5-1 and TRBV20-1. Patients with multiple sclerosis recorded significantly lower normalized Chao1 diversity than controls, the study found. Samples sharing a preparation batch grouped tightly together when assessed by F measure.

Prepared libraries of TCR beta cDNA carried unique molecular identifiers. T cells numbering about 0.85 to 10 million gave rise to around 500,000 cDNA molecules. TCRdb reanalysed the PCR reads using MiXCR and keeps one entry per CDR3 protein. The data show more than 500,000 distinct CDR3 sequences, with 34% seen just once and 6% held by the top ten. CDR3 size: 15 residues. Per germline, CDR1 SGDLS and CDR2 YYNGEE. The V and J ends lost 0 bases and 4 bases respectively, with 13 bases between them. Material: blood. The clonotype originates from a girl under 18 with multiple sclerosis. The rearrangement joins TRBV9 to TRBJ1-2; D gene unclear. The CDR3 region is CASSVVPSFTYGYTF. The CDR3 DNA is TGTGCCAGCAGCGTAGTCCCCAGCTTCACCTATGGCTACACCTTC. The complete variable domain, with remaining parts taken from reference TRBV9 and TRBJ1-2, reads DSGVTQTPKHLITATGQRVTLRCSPRSGDLSVYWYQQSLDQGLQFLIQYYNGEERAKGNILERFSAQQFPDLHSELNLSSLELGDSALYFCASSVVPSFTYGYTFGSGTRLTVV.